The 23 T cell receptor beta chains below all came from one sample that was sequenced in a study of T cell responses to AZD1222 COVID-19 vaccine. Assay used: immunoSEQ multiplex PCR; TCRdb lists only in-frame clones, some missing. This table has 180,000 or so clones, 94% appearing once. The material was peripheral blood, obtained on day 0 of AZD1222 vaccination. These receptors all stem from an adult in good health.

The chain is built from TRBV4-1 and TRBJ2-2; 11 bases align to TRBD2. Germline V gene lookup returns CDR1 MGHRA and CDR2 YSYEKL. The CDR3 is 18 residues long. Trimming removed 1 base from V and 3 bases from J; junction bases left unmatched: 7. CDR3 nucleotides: TGCGCCAGCAGCCAAGCCGCCGGACTAGCGGGCCACACCGGGGAGCTGTTTTTT. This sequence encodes CASSQAAGLAGHTGELFF.

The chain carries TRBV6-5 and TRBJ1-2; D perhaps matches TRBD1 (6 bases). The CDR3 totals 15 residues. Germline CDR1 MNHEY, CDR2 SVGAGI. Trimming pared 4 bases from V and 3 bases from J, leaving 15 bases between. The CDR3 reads CASSLTGGLYYGYTF. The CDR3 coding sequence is TGTGCCAGCAGTTTGACAGGTGGCCTTTACTATGGCTACACCTTC.

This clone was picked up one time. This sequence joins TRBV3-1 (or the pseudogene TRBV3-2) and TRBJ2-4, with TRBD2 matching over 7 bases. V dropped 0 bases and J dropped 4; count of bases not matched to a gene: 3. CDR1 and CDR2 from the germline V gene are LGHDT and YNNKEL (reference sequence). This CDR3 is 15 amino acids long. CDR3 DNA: TGTGCCAGCAGCCAAGAGAGACTAGCAAAAAACATTCAGTACTTC. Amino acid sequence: CASSQERLAKNIQYF.

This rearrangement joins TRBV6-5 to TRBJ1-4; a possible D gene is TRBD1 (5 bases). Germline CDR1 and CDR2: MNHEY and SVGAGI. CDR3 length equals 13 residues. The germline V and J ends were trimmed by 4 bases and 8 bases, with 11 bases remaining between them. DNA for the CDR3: TGTGCCAGCAGTTCTGGGGGTTACGAAAAACTGTTTTTT. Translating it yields CASSSGGYEKLFF.

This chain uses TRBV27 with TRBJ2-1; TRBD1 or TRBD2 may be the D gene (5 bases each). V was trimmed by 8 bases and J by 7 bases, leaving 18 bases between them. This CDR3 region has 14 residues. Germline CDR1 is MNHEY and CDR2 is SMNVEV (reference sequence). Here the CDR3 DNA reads TGTGCCAGCTTCGCAGCCCGGGGCGGTAATGAGCAGTTCTTC. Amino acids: CASFAARGGNEQFF.

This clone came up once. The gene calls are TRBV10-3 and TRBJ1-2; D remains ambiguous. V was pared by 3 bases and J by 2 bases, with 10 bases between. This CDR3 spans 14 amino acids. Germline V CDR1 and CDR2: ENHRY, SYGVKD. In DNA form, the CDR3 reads TGTGCCATCAGTGAACAACGGGCGAACTATGGCTACACCTTC. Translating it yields CAISEQRANYGYTF.

The CDR3 loop is CAWNPRDFSYEQYF. The CDR3 nucleotides read TGTGCCTGGAATCCTAGGGACTTCTCCTACGAGCAGTACTTC. J is TRBJ2-7 and V is TRBV30; TRBD2 might be the D (6 bases). This CDR3 has 14 amino acids. Trimming cost V 4 bases and J 0 bases, with 13 bases left between them. The germline V gene has CDR1 GTSNPN and CDR2 SVGIG (reference sequence). The variable domain in full, completed from reference TRBV30 and TRBJ2-7, reads SQTIHQWPATLVQPVGSPLSLECTVEGTSNPNLYWYRQAAGRGLQLLFYSVGIGQISSEVPQNLSASRPQDRQFILSSKKLLLSDSGFYLCAWNPRDFSYEQYFGPGTRLTVT.

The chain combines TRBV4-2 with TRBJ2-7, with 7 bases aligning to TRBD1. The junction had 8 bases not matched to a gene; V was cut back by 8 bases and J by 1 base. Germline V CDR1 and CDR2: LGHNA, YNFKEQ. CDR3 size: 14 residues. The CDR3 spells CASSLDRDSYEQYF. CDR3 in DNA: TGTGCCAGCTCTCTCGACAGGGATTCCTACGAGCAGTACTTC.

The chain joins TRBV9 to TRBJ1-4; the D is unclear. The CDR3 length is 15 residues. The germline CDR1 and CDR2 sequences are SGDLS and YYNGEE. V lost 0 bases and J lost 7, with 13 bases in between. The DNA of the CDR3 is TGTGCCAGCAGCGTAGAGCTGGGAATAAGTGAAAAACTGTTTTTT. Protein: CASSVELGISEKLFF. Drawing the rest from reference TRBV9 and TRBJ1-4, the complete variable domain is DSGVTQTPKHLITATGQRVTLRCSPRSGDLSVYWYQQSLDQGLQFLIQYYNGEERAKGNILERFSAQQFPDLHSELNLSSLELGDSALYFCASSVELGISEKLFFGSGTQLSVL.

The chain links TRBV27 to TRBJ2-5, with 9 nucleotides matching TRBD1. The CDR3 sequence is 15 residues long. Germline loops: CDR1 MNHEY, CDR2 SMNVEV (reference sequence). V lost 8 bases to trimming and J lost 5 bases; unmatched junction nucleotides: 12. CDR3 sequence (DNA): TGTGCCAGCGGATCCCACAGGGGGCAAGCGGAGACCCAGTACTTC. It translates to CASGSHRGQAETQYF.

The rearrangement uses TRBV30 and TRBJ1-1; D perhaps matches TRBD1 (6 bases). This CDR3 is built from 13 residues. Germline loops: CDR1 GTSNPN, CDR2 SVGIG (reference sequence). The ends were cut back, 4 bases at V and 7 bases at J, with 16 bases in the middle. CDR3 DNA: TGTGCCTGGACCCTAGGGACACTCAATGAAGCTTTCTTT. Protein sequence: CAWTLGTLNEAFF.

The CDR3 loop reads CASSKTSGVYNEQFF. DNA for the CDR3: TGTGCCAGCAGCAAGACTAGCGGAGTATACAATGAGCAGTTCTTC. The chain employs TRBV7-3 and TRBJ2-1; TRBD2 matches at 9 bases. This CDR3 spans 15 amino acids. Germline assignment: CDR1 SGHTA and CDR2 FQGTGA. Trimming took 5 bases from V and 4 from J; bases not matched to a gene: 6.

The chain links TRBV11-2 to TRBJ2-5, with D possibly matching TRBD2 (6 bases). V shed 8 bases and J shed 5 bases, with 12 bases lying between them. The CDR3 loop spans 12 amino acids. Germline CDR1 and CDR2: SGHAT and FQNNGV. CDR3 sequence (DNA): TGTGCCAGCGGCGGGACGTGGGAGACCCAGTACTTC. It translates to CASGGTWETQYF.

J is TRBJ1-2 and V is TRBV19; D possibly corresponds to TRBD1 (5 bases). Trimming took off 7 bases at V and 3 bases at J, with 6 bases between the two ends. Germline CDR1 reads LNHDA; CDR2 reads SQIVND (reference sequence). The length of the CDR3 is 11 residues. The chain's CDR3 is CASKGYYGYTF. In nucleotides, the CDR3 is TGTGCCAGTAAGGGGTACTATGGCTACACCTTC. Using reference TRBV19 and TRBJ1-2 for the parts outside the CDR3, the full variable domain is DGGITQSPKYLFRKEGQNVTLSCEQNLNHDAMYWYRQDPGQGLRLIYYSQIVNDFQKGDIAEGYSVSREKKESFPLTVTSAQKNPTAFYLCASKGYYGYTFGSGTRLTVV.

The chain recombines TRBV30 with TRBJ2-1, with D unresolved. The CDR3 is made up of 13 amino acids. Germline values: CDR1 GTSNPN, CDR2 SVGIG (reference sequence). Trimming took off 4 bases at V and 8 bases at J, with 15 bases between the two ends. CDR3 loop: CAWILGPRDEQFF. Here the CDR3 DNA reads TGTGCCTGGATATTAGGGCCCCGGGATGAGCAGTTCTTC.

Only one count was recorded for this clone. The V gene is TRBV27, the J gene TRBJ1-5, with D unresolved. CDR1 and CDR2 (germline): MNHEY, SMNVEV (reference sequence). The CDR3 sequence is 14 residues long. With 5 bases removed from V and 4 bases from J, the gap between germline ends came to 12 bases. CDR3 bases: TGTGCCAGCAGTGGGGAACCGTCGAATCAGCCCCAGCATTTT. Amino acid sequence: CASSGEPSNQPQHF.

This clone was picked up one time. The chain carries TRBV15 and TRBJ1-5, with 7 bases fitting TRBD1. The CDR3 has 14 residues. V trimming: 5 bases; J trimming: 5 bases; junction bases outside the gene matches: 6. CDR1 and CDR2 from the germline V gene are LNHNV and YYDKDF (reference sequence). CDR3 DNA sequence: TGTGCCACCAGCCCAGGACAGGCGCATCAGCCCCAGCATTTT. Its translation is CATSPGQAHQPQHF. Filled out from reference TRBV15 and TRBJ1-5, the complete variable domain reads DAMVIQNPRYQVTQFGKPVTLSCSQTLNHNVMYWYQQKSSQAPKLLFHYYDKDFNNEADTPDNFQSRRPNTSFCFLDIRSPGLGDTAMYLCATSPGQAHQPQHFGDGTRLSIL.

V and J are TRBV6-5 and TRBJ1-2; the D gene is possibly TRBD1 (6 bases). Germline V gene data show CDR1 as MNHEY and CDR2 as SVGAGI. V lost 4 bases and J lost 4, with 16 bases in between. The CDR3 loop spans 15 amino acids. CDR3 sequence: CASSWTLQGSYGYTF. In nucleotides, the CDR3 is TGTGCCAGCAGTTGGACCTTACAGGGAAGCTATGGCTACACCTTC.

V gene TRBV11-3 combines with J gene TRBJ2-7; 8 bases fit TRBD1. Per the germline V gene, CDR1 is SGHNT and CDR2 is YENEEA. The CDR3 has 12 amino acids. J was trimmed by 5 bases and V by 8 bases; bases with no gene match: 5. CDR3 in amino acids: CASGQGPHEQYF. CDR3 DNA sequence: TGTGCCAGCGGACAGGGCCCTCACGAGCAGTACTTC.

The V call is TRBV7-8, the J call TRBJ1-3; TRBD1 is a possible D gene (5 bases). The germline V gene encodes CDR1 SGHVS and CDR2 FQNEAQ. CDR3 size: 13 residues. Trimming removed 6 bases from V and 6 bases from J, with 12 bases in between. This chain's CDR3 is CASSRPGENTIYF. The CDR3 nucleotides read TGTGCCAGCAGTCGGCCGGGGGAAAACACCATATATTTT.

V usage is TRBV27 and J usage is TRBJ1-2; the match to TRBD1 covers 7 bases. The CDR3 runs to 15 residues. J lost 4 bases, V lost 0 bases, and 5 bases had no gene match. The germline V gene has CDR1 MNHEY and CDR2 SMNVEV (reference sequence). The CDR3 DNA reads TGTGCCAGCAGTTTATCCTGGGACAGAGGCTATGGCTACACCTTC. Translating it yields CASSLSWDRGYGYTF.

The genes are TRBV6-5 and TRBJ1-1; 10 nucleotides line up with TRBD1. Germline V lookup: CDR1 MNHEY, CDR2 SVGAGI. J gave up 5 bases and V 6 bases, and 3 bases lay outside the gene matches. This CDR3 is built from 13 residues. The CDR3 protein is CASRGQGRTEAFF. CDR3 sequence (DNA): TGTGCCAGCAGGGGACAGGGGAGGACTGAAGCTTTCTTT.

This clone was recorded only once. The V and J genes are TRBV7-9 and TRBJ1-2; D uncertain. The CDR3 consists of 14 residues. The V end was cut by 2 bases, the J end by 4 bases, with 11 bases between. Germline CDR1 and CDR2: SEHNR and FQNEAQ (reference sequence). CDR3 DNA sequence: TGTGCCAGCAGCTTACCCCTGATAGGCTATGGCTACACCTTC. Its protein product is CASSLPLIGYGYTF.